The source of this T cell receptor beta chain is a study of blood T cell repertoires in COVID-19. Study as a whole: Sites across the United States, Italy and Spain contributed samples from acute and convalescent COVID-19. Sources were T cells, B-cell-depleted T cells, or PBMCs; the material itself was cDNA or gDNA.

How the authors handled the data: Estimation of nucleated cell counts relied on the amplification of reference gene primers. The method was immunoSEQ multiplex PCR; TCRdb's version includes in-frame clones alone and lacks a portion of them. For V, J and clone size, that table is used; D and trimming come from the DNA. The repertoire holds roughly 260,000 clones, with around nine tenths as singletons. V lost 2 bases, J lost 0 bases, and 13 bases stayed unmatched. The germline V gene encodes CDR1 SGHRS and CDR2 YFSETQ. This CDR3 is built from 19 residues. The sample comprised peripheral blood. The chain is built from TRBV5-1 and TRBJ2-1, with 8 bases lining up with TRBD1. This receptor was obtained from a man aged 40-50 years who had recovered from COVID-19. The CDR3 loop is CASSFPGQGSVSSYNEQFF. The DNA for the CDR3 is TGCGCCAGCAGCTTCCCCGGACAGGGTAGCGTCTCCTCCTACAATGAGCAGTTCTTC.